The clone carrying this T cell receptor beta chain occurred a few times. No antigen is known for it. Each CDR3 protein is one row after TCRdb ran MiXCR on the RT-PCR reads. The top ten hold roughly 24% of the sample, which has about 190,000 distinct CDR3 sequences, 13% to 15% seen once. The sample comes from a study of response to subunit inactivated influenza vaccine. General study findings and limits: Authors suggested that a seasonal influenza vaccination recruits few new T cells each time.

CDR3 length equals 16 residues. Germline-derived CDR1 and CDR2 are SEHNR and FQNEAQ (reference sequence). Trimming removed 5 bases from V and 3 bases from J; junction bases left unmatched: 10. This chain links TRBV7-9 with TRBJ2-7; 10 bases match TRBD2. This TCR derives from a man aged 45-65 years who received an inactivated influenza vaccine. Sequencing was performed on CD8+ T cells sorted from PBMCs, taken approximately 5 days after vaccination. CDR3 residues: CASSGPTSGHLYEQYF. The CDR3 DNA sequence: TGTGCCAGCAGCGGGCCGACTAGCGGGCACCTCTACGAGCAGTACTTC.